This T cell receptor (beta chain) was observed in a study of beta chain features in type 1 diabetes listed by TCRdb under 2018. About the full investigation: Mean age, gender distribution, total cell number and subset yield were not different between patients and healthy donors. A total of roughly 100,000,000 sorted cells were examined across all samples, and the number of cells per subset was strongly correlated with RNA yield. The study compared the TCRB repertoires of sorted circulating CD4+ T cell subsets in recently diagnosed type 1 diabetes patients with those in matched healthy donors. Whereas all 28 donors provided naive and central memory subsets, regulatory and stem cell-like memory subsets were isolated from just 8 patients and about eight healthy donors.

All of the isolated RNA was reverse transcribed with the High Capacity cDNA Reverse Transcription Kit, so expressed TCRB transcripts were sequenced. Deep immunoSEQ sequencing was performed on naive, central memory and regulatory T cell samples, with an average of roughly 3.6 million total reads per sample. Sorted cells were lysed in RLT buffer and RNA was extracted with DNase-treated RNeasy Micro or Mini kits, depending on cell number. To prevent cross-contamination, each cell subset was processed individually, whereas patient and healthy donor samples were processed jointly. The immunoSEQ multiplex PCR was used to amplify TCRB sequences from cDNA, generating 87-bp fragments that spanned the CDR3 region. Amplicons were sequenced on the Illumina HiSeq platform. As for the authors' bioinformatics: PCR bias was corrected computationally using synthetic template baselines, and reads within Hamming distance 2 were collapsed, with unmergeable singletons discarded. By aligning reads against IMGT, V, D and J genes, CDR3 length, and insertions or deletions at six rearrangement sites were assigned. Within each subset, clonotype counts were normalized to sorted cell number, and only after that were true diversity and Gini coefficients computed with the tcR R package. Repertoire sharing was quantified using the overlap coefficient calculated on TCRB nucleotide sequences. Out-of-frame TCRB sequences from naive cells were analyzed to stand in for the pre-selection repertoire. This immuneACCESS table, as held by TCRdb, lists in-frame sequences with V and J called but not all clones. Of the missing ones, under half trace to an unresolved V gene in checked studies; the others have no known cause. V, J and clone size are those of that table, while D and trimming were read from the DNA. The sample table lists 600,000 to 750,000 clones, around 12% of them with a count of one. In total, the top ten clones hold 0.095% to 0.15% of the sample.

Notes on this clone: There is no known antigen for this receptor. Base qualities are missing; no much larger clone stands one base away.

From each donor, a single peripheral blood sample of approximately 110 mL on average was drawn into heparinised tubes. A BD FACSAria II was used to sort naive, central memory, regulatory and stem cell-like memory CD4+ T cells with a panel that included CD45RO, CCR7, CD25, CD127, CD95 and CD27. Every sorted population had a purity above 95%. PBMCs were isolated immediately by Lymphoprep density gradient centrifugation and stained directly without culture. So that batch effects would be minimized, each experiment stained and sorted samples in pairs, pairing one healthy donor with one patient. General study outcomes and caveats: Patients with type 1 diabetes made fewer insertions and deleted more nucleotides at VDJ recombination sites, implying thymic rearrangement abnormalities. Because cDNA rather than genomic DNA was sequenced, highly expressing activated cells could have been over-represented, although no difference in activation and CD3 levels was found between groups. Shorter templates might be favored by PCR, yet because patient and control samples were amplified and corrected together, any such skew would affect both groups equally. A moderate but significant shortening of TCRB CDR3 length was observed in type 1 diabetes patients in all four CD4+ subsets. Because small numbers of individuals were included in the HLA sub-analyses, any influence of HLA type on TCRB rearrangement was left unresolved. Naive, central memory and regulatory TCRB repertoires appeared more similar among patients than among healthy donors.

V is pared back by 1 base and J by 6 bases, with 10 bases lying between the germline termini. The CDR1 and CDR2 encoded by the germline V gene are SGHTA and FQGNSA. The CDR3 sequence holds 13 residues, the cysteine and phenylalanine included. Left in the record is the CDR3 DNA by itself, 39 bases read in frame from the first base. Sequenced: naive CD4+ T cells from blood. In light of the paper, this sample's cell subset or site label describes: true naive CD4+ T cells. Here the chain combines TRBV7-2 and TRBJ2-7, with no D gene named confidently. This TCR was sampled from a young man with type 1 diabetes. The sequenced DNA is TGTGCCAGCAGCTTAGGCCCTCCCGGCGAGCAGTACTTC. Translated, it gives CASSLGPPGEQYF.